What follows is one TCR beta chain and its context. This sample is drawn from a study of blood T cell repertoires in COVID-19. CDR1 SGHTA and CDR2 FQGNSA come from the germline V gene. The germline V and J ends were trimmed by 1 base and 7 bases, with 17 bases remaining between them. The CDR3 extends over 15 amino acids. Source study methods: Quantification of nucleated cells was approximated via reference gene primer amplification. TCRdb keeps only in-frame clones here, not all; method: immunoSEQ multiplex PCR. V and J calls plus clone size are reproduced from that table; the DNA served to infer D and trimming. The sample consists of about 490,000 clones, approximately 83% of them appearing once.

The receptor comes from a human donor in a cohort sampled during active COVID-19. The sequenced material came from peripheral blood. The rearrangement uses TRBV7-2 and TRBJ2-7; TRBD1 is a possible D gene (5 bases). In DNA form, the CDR3 reads TGTGCCAGCAGCTTAGTAAGTGGGGCGCATATGGAGCAGTACTTC. As protein: CASSLVSGAHMEQYF.